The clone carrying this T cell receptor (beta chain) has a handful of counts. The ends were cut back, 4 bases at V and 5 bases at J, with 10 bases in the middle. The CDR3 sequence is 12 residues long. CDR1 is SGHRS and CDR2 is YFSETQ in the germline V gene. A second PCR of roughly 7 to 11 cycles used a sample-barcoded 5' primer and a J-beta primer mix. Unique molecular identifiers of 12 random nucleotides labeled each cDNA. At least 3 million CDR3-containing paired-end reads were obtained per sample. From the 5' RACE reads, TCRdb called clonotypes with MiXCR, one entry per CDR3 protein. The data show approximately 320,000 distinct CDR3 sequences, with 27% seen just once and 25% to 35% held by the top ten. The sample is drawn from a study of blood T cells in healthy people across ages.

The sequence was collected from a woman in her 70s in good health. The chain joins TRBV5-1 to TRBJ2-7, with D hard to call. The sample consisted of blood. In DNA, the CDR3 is TGCGCCAGCAGCGGACCGGGTAACGAGCAGTACTTC. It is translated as CASSGPGNEQYF.